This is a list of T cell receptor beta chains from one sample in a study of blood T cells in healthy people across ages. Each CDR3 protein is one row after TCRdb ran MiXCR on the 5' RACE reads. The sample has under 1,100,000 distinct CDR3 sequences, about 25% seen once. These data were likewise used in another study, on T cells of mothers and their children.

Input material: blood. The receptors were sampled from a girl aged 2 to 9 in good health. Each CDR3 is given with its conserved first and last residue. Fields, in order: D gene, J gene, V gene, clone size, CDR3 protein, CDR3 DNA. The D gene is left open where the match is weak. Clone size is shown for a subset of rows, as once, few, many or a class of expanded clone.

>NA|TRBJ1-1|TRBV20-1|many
CSARGVGVGAEAFF
TGCAGTGCTAGAGGGGTAGGAGTGGGAGCTGAAGCTTTCTTT
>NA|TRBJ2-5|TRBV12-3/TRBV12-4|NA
CASSRDTAYETQYF
TGTGCCAGCAGTCGAGATACTGCTTATGAGACCCAGTACTTC
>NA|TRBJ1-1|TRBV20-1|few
CSARDIGGGENTEAFF
TGCAGTGCTAGAGATATCGGAGGAGGGGAGAACACTGAAGCTTTCTTT
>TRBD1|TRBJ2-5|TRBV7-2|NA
CASSLNRGVETQYF
TGTGCCAGCAGCCTCAACAGGGGTGTGGAGACCCAGTACTTC
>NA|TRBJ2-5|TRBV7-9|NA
CASTALPLGDQYF
TGTGCCAGCACCGCGCTACCACTGGGGGACCAGTACTTC
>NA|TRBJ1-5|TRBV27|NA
CASSWVWGQPQHF
TGTGCCAGCAGTTGGGTTTGGGGTCAGCCCCAGCATTTT
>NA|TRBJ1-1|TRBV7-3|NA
CASSFSILGTEAFF
TGTGCCAGCAGCTTCTCGATTTTAGGGACTGAAGCTTTCTTT
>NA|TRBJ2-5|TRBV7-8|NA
CASSPSDWKETQYF
TGTGCCAGCAGCCCCTCGGACTGGAAAGAGACCCAGTACTTC
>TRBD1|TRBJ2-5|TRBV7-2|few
CASSLKQGFIESRKETQYF
TGTGCCAGCAGCCTAAAACAGGGGTTTATAGAGTCGAGGAAAGAGACCCAGTACTTC
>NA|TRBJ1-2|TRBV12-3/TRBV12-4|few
CASSLSQPHLYGYTF
TGTGCCAGCAGTTTAAGTCAGCCTCATCTCTATGGCTACACCTTC
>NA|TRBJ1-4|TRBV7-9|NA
CASSLALETEKLFF
TGTGCCAGCAGCTTAGCGCTGGAGACGGAAAAACTGTTTTTT
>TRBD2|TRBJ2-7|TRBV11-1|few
CASSSHGLAGYEQYF
TGTGCCAGCAGCTCTCACGGCCTAGCGGGCTACGAGCAGTACTTC
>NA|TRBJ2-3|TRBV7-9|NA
CASSPGTAPGITPDTQYF
TGTGCCAGCAGCCCCGGGACTGCGCCGGGAATCACACCTGATACGCAGTATTTT
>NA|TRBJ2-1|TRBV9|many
CASSVGSGNEQFF
TGTGCCAGCAGCGTAGGCAGCGGCAATGAGCAGTTCTTC
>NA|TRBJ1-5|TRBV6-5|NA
CASSTGRGSNQPQHF
TGTGCCAGCAGTACCGGGCGGGGTAGCAATCAGCCCCAGCATTTT
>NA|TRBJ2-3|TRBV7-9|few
CASSLADYMQQYF
TGTGCCAGCAGCTTAGCGGACTATATGCAGCAGTATTTT
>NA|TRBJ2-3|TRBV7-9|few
CASPLPHTQYF
TGTGCCAGCCCCCTTCCGCATACGCAGTATTTT
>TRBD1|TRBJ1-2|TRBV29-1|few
CSGQGQGAKESYTF
TGCAGCGGCCAGGGGCAGGGGGCGAAGGAAAGCTACACCTTC